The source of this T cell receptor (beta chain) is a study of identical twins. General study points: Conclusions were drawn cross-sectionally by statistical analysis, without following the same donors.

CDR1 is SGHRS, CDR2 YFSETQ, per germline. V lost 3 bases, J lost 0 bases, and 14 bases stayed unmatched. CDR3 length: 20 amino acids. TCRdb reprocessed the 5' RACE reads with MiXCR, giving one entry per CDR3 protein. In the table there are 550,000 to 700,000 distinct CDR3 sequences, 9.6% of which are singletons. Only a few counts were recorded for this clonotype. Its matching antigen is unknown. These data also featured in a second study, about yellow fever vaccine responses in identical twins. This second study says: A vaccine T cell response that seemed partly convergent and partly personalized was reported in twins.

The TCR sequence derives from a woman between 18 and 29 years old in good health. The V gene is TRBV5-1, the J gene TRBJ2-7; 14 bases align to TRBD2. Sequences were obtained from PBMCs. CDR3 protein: CASSYLPVTSGGGSSYEQYF. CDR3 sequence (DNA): TGCGCCAGCAGCTACCTCCCGGTGACTAGCGGGGGGGGGAGCTCCTACGAGCAGTACTTC.